Listed here is a single TCR beta chain. What it binds is unknown. Using triplicate sorts, 250,000 to 350,000 cells were collected each time from every CD8+ T cell subset. A CD45RO-CCR7+CD27+CD95- phenotype identified naive CD8+ T cells. This CDR3 contains 14 residues. The germline V gene encodes CDR1 KGHDR and CDR2 SFDVKD. The libraries of TRB cDNA were prepared using 5' RACE with UMI labels. After re-calling the 5' RACE reads, TCRdb lists one entry per CDR3 protein, DNA absent. The sample is made up of tens of thousands of distinct CDR3 sequences, and the top ten hold roughly 1.6% of it. This record belongs to a study of CXCR3-negative and CXCR3-positive naive CD8 T cells. Study results and limitations: Memory CD8+ T cell repertoires were far less diverse than both naive subsets. For CXCR3-positive naive cells, TRB CDR3s were more hydrophobic than those of CXCR3-negative naive cells.

The sample taken for sequencing was naive CXCR3- CD8+ T cells from blood. Subset noted: CD45RO-CCR7+CD27+CD95- naive CD8+ T cells lacking CXCR3 (TNR3-). The chain couples TRBV24-1 to TRBJ1-5; absent DNA, TCRdb's TRBD1 call cannot be checked. The clonotype comes from a human donor in good health. Some clones in this sample may be carry-over from other donors' samples. The CDR3 protein is CATSGQGVNQPQHF.